This entry lists 30 T cell receptor beta chains sequenced from one sample in a study of T cell repertoires in ileal Crohn's disease. Clones were sequenced by immunoSEQ multiplex PCR, and TCRdb holds only the in-frame ones, with some missing. Altogether around 1,600 clones are present, roughly 91% being singletons, with the ten largest covering 5% to 7%. The sample's time point: neoterminal ileum biopsy at postoperative endoscopy, about 6 months after surgery. The sample comprised ileal tissue. The receptor source for this set is an adult with Crohn's disease.

On this clone: The sample holds other DNA sequences that translate to the same CDR3. The rearrangement uses TRBV9 and TRBJ2-1; D might be TRBD2 (7 bases). The CDR3 is 16 amino acids. V lost 0 bases and J lost 5, with 15 bases in between. Looked up from germline, CDR1 is SGDLS and CDR2 is YYNGEE. The CDR3 loop reads CASSVVRGGGDNEQFF. Written as DNA, the CDR3 is TGTGCCAGCAGCGTAGTGCGGGGAGGGGGGGACAATGAGCAGTTCTTC.

This chain links TRBV30 with TRBJ1-5; TRBD1 matches at 7 bases. V trimming: 3 bases; J trimming: 2 bases; junction bases outside the gene matches: 4. Germline V gene sequence: CDR1 GTSNPN, CDR2 SVGIG (reference sequence). This CDR3 is 14 amino acids long. CDR3 nucleotides: TGTGCCTGGAGGAGTACAGGGGGCAATCAGCCCCAGCATTTT. Protein: CAWRSTGGNQPQHF.

This chain uses TRBV21-1 with TRBJ2-4. TRBV21-1 is marked as a pseudogene. This CDR3 contains 20 residues. CDR3 loop: CASSKAKVGKLPLAKNIQYF. CDR3 in DNA: TGTGCCAGCAGCAAAGCGAAGGTTGGAAAACTCCCCCTAGCCAAAAACATTCAGTACTTC.

CDR3 nucleotide sequence: TGCGCCAGCAGCGTCGGACAGGGGGCGACAGATACGCAGTATTTT. It codes for CASSVGQGATDTQYF. V is TRBV5-1 and J is TRBJ2-3; 11 bases line up with TRBD1. V trimming: 4 bases; J trimming: 3 bases; junction bases outside the gene matches: 4. The CDR3 runs to 15 residues. Germline V CDR1 and CDR2: SGHRS, YFSETQ.

CDR3 residues: CASRRRVGYEREFF. In DNA, the CDR3 is TGTGCCAGCAGGAGGAGGGTGGGTTATGAGCGGGAGTTCTTC. J is TRBJ2-1 and V is TRBV2; D perhaps matches TRBD2 (6 bases). This CDR3 has 14 amino acids. Germline V gene lookup returns CDR1 SNHLY and CDR2 FYNNEI. Trimming took off 6 bases at V and 14 bases at J, with 23 bases between the two ends. The variable domain in full, completed from reference TRBV2 and TRBJ2-1, reads EPEVTQTPSHQVTQMGQEVILRCVPISNHLYFYWYRQILGQKVEFLVSFYNNEISEKSEIFDDQFSVERPDGSNFTLKIRSTKLEDSAMYFCASRRRVGYEREFFGPGTRLTVL.

The CDR3 loop is CASSEGRYTGELFF. The CDR3 coding sequence is TGTGCCAGCAGTGAAGGACGTTACACCGGGGAGCTGTTTTTT. The chain has TRBV6-1 and TRBJ2-2; no firm D call. This CDR3 is 14 amino acids long. Germline V gene data show CDR1 as MNHNS and CDR2 as SASEGT. Trimming took 1 base from V and 3 from J, leaving 6 bases between them.

This sequence joins TRBV27 and TRBJ1-2; TRBD1 matches at 7 bases. CDR1 and CDR2 (germline): MNHEY, SMNVEV (reference sequence). V lost 5 bases, J lost 11 bases, and 5 bases stayed unmatched. The CDR3 covers 11 residues. The CDR3 protein is CASSEGTEYTF. CDR3 coding DNA: TGTGCCAGCAGTGAAGGGACAGAATACACCTTC.

The chain's CDR3 is CASSSGTSSYEQYV. The CDR3 nucleotides are TGTGCCAGCAGTTCCGGGACTAGCTCTTACGAGCAGTACGTC. The V gene is TRBV28, the J gene TRBJ2-7; 9 positions agree with TRBD2. The CDR3 spans 14 residues. Germline values: CDR1 MDHEN, CDR2 SYDVKM. The V gene end was trimmed by 4 bases and the J gene end by 4 bases; junction bases not matched to a gene: 5.

This clone occurred once. V is TRBV5-6 and J is TRBJ1-5; no reliable D call. There are 15 residues in the CDR3. Germline V gene data show CDR1 as SGHDT and CDR2 as YYEEEE. Between the trimmed V and J ends, which lost 5 bases and 1 base, there was a span of 13 bases. CDR3 region: CASSSDGRSNQPQHF. CDR3 nucleotide sequence: TGTGCCAGCAGTTCCGACGGAAGAAGCAATCAGCCCCAGCATTTT.

The chain employs TRBV4-1 and TRBJ1-2; no firm D call. V was pared by 0 bases and J by 4 bases, with 15 bases between. Germline values: CDR1 MGHRA, CDR2 YSYEKL. CDR3 size: 16 residues. The CDR3 sequence is CASSQDLTLPGYGYTF. For the CDR3, the DNA is TGCGCCAGCAGCCAAGATCTGACACTCCCTGGCTATGGCTACACCTTC.

This clone was counted a few times. The chain couples TRBV27 to TRBJ2-7, with unresolved D. Trimming removed 3 bases from V and 9 bases from J, with 15 bases in between. The CDR3 sequence is 13 residues long. CDR1 is MNHEY and CDR2 is SMNVEV in the germline V gene (reference sequence). The chain's CDR3 is CASSLDHVVWQYV. CDR3 bases: TGTGCCAGCAGTTTGGATCATGTGGTATGGCAGTACGTC.

The genes are TRBV11-2 and TRBJ2-1; the match to TRBD2 covers 7 bases. Trimming removed 7 bases from V and 0 bases from J; junction bases left unmatched: 3. This CDR3 comprises 14 residues. From germline, CDR1 is SGHAT and CDR2 FQNNGV. CDR3 in amino acids: CASTLADSYNEQFF. The CDR3, as DNA: TGTGCCAGCACCCTAGCGGACTCCTACAATGAGCAGTTCTTC.

This clone was found once. The rearrangement uses TRBV5-1 and TRBJ1-2; D gene ambiguous. Germline V gives CDR1 SGHRS, CDR2 YFSETQ. V lost 3 bases, J lost 4 bases, and 13 bases lay in between. The CDR3 loop spans 14 amino acids. This chain's CDR3 is CASSSEGLGYGYTF. DNA of the CDR3: TGCGCCAGCAGCTCCGAAGGACTCGGCTATGGCTACACCTTC.

V usage is TRBV7-9 and J usage is TRBJ1-6; D uncertain. The CDR3 totals 15 residues. Germline values: CDR1 SEHNR, CDR2 FQNEAQ (reference sequence). Trimming pared 0 bases from V and 7 bases from J, leaving 10 bases between. CDR3 sequence: CASSLAAGRNSPLHF. CDR3 DNA sequence: TGTGCCAGCAGCTTAGCGGCAGGAAGAAATTCACCCCTCCACTTT.

There are a few counts of this clone. This sequence joins TRBV30 and TRBJ2-7, with 7 bases fitting TRBD2. Germline values: CDR1 GTSNPN, CDR2 SVGIG (reference sequence). There are 13 residues in the CDR3. The ends lost 5 bases at V and 7 bases at J; junction bases unmatched: 11. As DNA, the CDR3 is TGTGCCTGGTCGGTCGCGGGAGTAGGTGAGCAGTACGTC. This sequence encodes CAWSVAGVGEQYV.

V gene TRBV29-1 combines with J gene TRBJ2-2; 15 nucleotides match TRBD2. The V gene's germline CDR1 is SQVTM and CDR2 ANQGSEA. The CDR3 consists of 14 residues. After removal of 6 bases from V and 5 bases from J, the junction contained 1 base not matched to a gene. The CDR3 reads CSVGLAGGTGELFF. CDR3 in DNA: TGCAGCGTGGGACTAGCGGGGGGTACCGGGGAGCTGTTTTTT.

This clone has only one observation. The V gene is TRBV19, the J gene TRBJ1-1; D may be TRBD1 (6 bases). CDR1 LNHDA and CDR2 SQIVND come from the germline V gene (reference sequence). The CDR3 spans 13 residues. The ends were cut back, 5 bases at V and 3 bases at J, with 10 bases in the middle. CDR3 in DNA: TGTGCCAGTAGTTCCAAGGGGGACACTGAAGCTTTCTTT. This sequence encodes CASSSKGDTEAFF.

The chain couples TRBV11-3 to TRBJ2-1; D is unclear. V was cut by 1 base and J by 9 bases, with 4 bases left in between. From germline, CDR1 is SGHNT and CDR2 YENEEA. The CDR3 is 11 residues long. In DNA, the CDR3 is TGTGCCAGCAGCTTAGTATTTGAGCAGTTCTTC. Amino acid sequence: CASSLVFEQFF.

V usage is TRBV9 and J usage is TRBJ2-2; a possible D gene is TRBD2 (5 bases). The CDR3 runs 14 residues. The V and J ends lost 5 bases and 1 base respectively, with 9 bases between them. Germline assignment: CDR1 SGDLS and CDR2 YYNGEE. Here the CDR3 reads CASREDLNTGELFF. CDR3 nucleotide sequence: TGTGCCAGCAGGGAGGACTTGAACACCGGGGAGCTGTTTTTT. The full variable domain, rest sourced from reference TRBV9 and TRBJ2-2, is DSGVTQTPKHLITATGQRVTLRCSPRSGDLSVYWYQQSLDQGLQFLIQYYNGEERAKGNILERFSAQQFPDLHSELNLSSLELGDSALYFCASREDLNTGELFFGEGSRLTVL.

The chain employs TRBV25-1 and TRBJ1-1; tentative D call: TRBD1 (5 bases). The CDR3 is 15 residues long. Germline-derived CDR1 and CDR2 are MGHDK and SYGVNS. V lost 3 bases, J lost 0 bases, and 11 bases lay in between. CDR3 in amino acids: CASSDFEGLNTEAFF. The CDR3 nucleotides read TGTGCCAGCAGTGATTTTGAGGGGCTGAACACTGAAGCTTTCTTT.

This chain connects TRBV14 to TRBJ2-1; 7 positions match TRBD2. The CDR3 is 15 amino acids. CDR1 SGHDN and CDR2 FVKESK come from the germline V gene. With 0 bases clipped from V and 2 bases from J, the junction kept 1 base outside the gene matches. The CDR3 DNA sequence: TGTGCCAGCAGCCAAGATAGCGGGCCCTACAATGAGCAGTTCTTC. This gives the protein CASSQDSGPYNEQFF.

The genes are TRBV2 and TRBJ2-2; the match to TRBD2 covers 11 bases. Germline V CDR1 and CDR2: SNHLY, FYNNEI. There are 15 residues in the CDR3. Trimming at V came to 4 bases and at J to 6 bases, leaving 4 bases not matched to a gene. DNA of the CDR3: TGTGCCAGCAGTGTTGGTAGCGGGAGGGCCGGGGAGCTGTTTTTT. Encoded protein: CASSVGSGRAGELFF.

The table lists this clone with a count of one. The CDR3, as DNA: TGCAGCGCCCGACTAGCGGGAAGAGAGACCCAGTACTTC. Translation gives CSARLAGRETQYF. The V and J genes are TRBV29-1 and TRBJ2-5, with 11 bases identical to TRBD2. Trimming cost V 7 bases and J 4 bases; bases outside gene matches: 5. CDR3 length: 13 residues. CDR1 SQVTM and CDR2 ANQGSEA come from the germline V gene.

This chain links TRBV5-6 with TRBJ2-2; D unclear. The V gene lost 2 bases and the J gene lost 5 bases, with 13 bases spanning the gap. The CDR3 contains 15 residues. Germline loops: CDR1 SGHDT, CDR2 YYEEEE. CDR3 in amino acids: CASSFGLYSTGELFF. The CDR3 DNA sequence: TGTGCCAGCAGCTTTGGTCTATACTCAACCGGGGAGCTGTTTTTT.

The chain joins TRBV5-1 to TRBJ2-1; D is unresolved. Germline V gives CDR1 SGHRS, CDR2 YFSETQ. Trimming pared 0 bases from V and 0 bases from J, leaving 7 bases between. The CDR3 covers 15 residues. CDR3 DNA: TGCGCCAGCAGCTTGGGTGGAAGCTCCTACAATGAGCAGTTCTTC. It specifies CASSLGGSSYNEQFF.

The gene calls are TRBV7-2 and TRBJ2-3; 7 nucleotides agree with TRBD2. This CDR3 is built from 17 residues. The germline CDR1 and CDR2 sequences are SGHTA and FQGNSA. After removal of 0 bases from V and 5 bases from J, the junction contained 11 bases not matched to a gene. CDR3 bases: TGTGCCAGCAGCTTAGCTATTCGCGGGAGTGGTGGAGATACGCAGTATTTT. Protein product: CASSLAIRGSGGDTQYF.

CDR3 residues: CASSAGGLNTGELFF. The CDR3, as DNA: TGCGCCAGCAGTGCAGGGGGACTGAACACCGGGGAGCTGTTTTTT. The chain uses TRBV10-1 and TRBJ2-2, with D perhaps TRBD1 (7 bases). Trimming shortened V by 4 bases and J by 1 base, and 10 bases separated the two germline ends. Germline assignment: CDR1 WNHNN and CDR2 SYGVQD (reference sequence). The CDR3 has 15 residues.

The chain carries TRBV19 and TRBJ1-5; D not certain. Trimming pared 6 bases from V and 5 bases from J, leaving 8 bases between. The CDR3 loop spans 12 amino acids. Germline loops: CDR1 LNHDA, CDR2 SQIVND (reference sequence). The CDR3 is CASRATYQPQHF. For the CDR3, the DNA is TGTGCCAGTAGGGCAACGTATCAGCCCCAGCATTTT.

The genes are TRBV6-1 and TRBJ2-7; the D is unclear. Between the trimmed V and J ends, which lost 2 bases and 2 bases, there was a span of 10 bases. CDR1 and CDR2 from the germline V gene are MNHNS and SASEGT. CDR3 size: 14 residues. Here the CDR3 DNA reads TGTGCCAGCAGTGAAAGGGTGGAACCCTACGAGCAGTACGTC. Protein sequence: CASSERVEPYEQYV.

In this sample, this clone turned up a few times. This sequence joins TRBV18 and TRBJ1-5; 8 bases agree with TRBD1. There are 13 residues in the CDR3. The V gene end was trimmed by 6 bases and the J gene end by 6 bases; junction bases not matched to a gene: 4. CDR1 and CDR2 from the germline V gene are KGHSH and LQKENI. CDR3: CASSGDRGQPQHF. The CDR3 region has the DNA TGTGCCAGCTCGGGAGACAGGGGTCAGCCCCAGCATTTT. The full variable domain, its missing parts supplied by reference TRBV18 and TRBJ1-5, is NAGVMQNPRHLVRRRGQEARLRCSPMKGHSHVYWYRQLPEEGLKFMVYLQKENIIDESGMPKERFSAEFPKEGPSILRIQQVVRGDSAAYFCASSGDRGQPQHFGDGTRLSIL.